The rows below give T cell receptor beta chains drawn from one sample of a study of cytomegalovirus exposure and HLA in healthy donors. The repertoire was sequenced with immunoSEQ multiplex PCR; TCRdb's copy has only in-frame clones and lacks some. The sample holds 55,000 to 65,000 clones; 90% to 95% are singletons and the top ten take nearly 6%. Sequencing used PBMCs. Receptors originate from a woman younger than 35 in good health and CMV-seropositive. The CDR3 runs from the conserved cysteine through the conserved F or W. D genes are given only for firm matches. Size tells how often a clone was seen (once, few, many) or the class of an expanded clone, and some rows leave it out.

J | size | D | V | DNA | CDR3
TRBJ2-3 | - | TRBD1 | TRBV10-2 | TGCGCCAGTTCTGGACAGGGGGCGCGACAGACAGATACGCAGTATTTT | CASSGQGARQTDTQYF
TRBJ1-4 | once | TRBD1 | TRBV9 | TGTGCCAGCAGCGTAGGGGACAGGGGGTTATCTAATGAAAAACTGTTTTTT | CASSVGDRGLSNEKLFF
TRBJ2-4 | - | TRBD1 | TRBV9 | TGTGCCAGCAGCCCAGAGGGGGCCTCGAGGGCCAAAAACATTCAGTACTTC | CASSPEGASRAKNIQYF
TRBJ2-1 | once | - | TRBV9 | TGTGCCAGCAGCGTAGGTTGGCGGGGAAATGAGCAGTTCTTC | CASSVGWRGNEQFF
TRBJ1-2 | - | TRBD1 | TRBV30 | TGTGCCTGGAGCGCCCCTTCGACAGGGGGCAGAAGAAGGAACACCTTC | CAWSAPSTGGRRRNTF
TRBJ2-5 | - | - | TRBV30 | TGTGCCTGGAGTGTTCCTGGAGGCCCCAAGGAGACCCAGTACTTC | CAWSVPGGPKETQYF
TRBJ2-7 | - | - | TRBV1 | TGCACCAGCAGCCTGAGCGGGGGGCTTGTCTACGAGCAGTACTTC | CTSSLSGGLVYEQYF
TRBJ2-7 | once | - | TRBV13 | TGTGCCAGCAGCCTTGGAAACGGGGTCCACGAGCAGTACTTC | CASSLGNGVHEQYF
TRBJ2-7 | - | - | TRBV14 | TGTGCCAGCAGCCAAGATCTCTTTTCCTACGAGCAGTACTTC | CASSQDLFSYEQYF
TRBJ2-7 | - | - | TRBV19 | TGTGCCAGTAGTCCTAATTTTTACGAGCAGTACTTC | CASSPNFYEQYF